The 3 T cell receptor beta chains below were found in one sample sequenced in a study of OX40 agonist ivuxolimab in advanced cancers. Here immunoSEQ multiplex PCR was the method, and the copy in TCRdb shows in-frame clones only, minus some. Seen here are 70,000 to 95,000 clones, around 88% observed once, and the top ten hold under 0.8%. The source was CD4+ or CD8+ T cells sorted from blood, collected in a trial of the OX40 agonist ivuxolimab. The receptors shown here come from an adult with an advanced solid tumor such as melanoma, head and neck, liver or kidney cancer.

This clone appeared a single time. The chain recombines TRBV20-1 with TRBJ2-3; D unclear. The V gene lost 6 bases and the J gene lost 3 bases, with 7 bases spanning the gap. The length of the CDR3 is 11 residues. In germline, CDR1 is DFQATT, CDR2 SNEGSKA (reference sequence). The CDR3 protein is CSADLTDTQYF. The CDR3 nucleotides are TGCAGTGCCGATCTAACAGATACGCAGTATTTT.

The V call is TRBV5-1, the J call TRBJ2-1, with D perhaps matching TRBD1 (6 bases). This CDR3 is built from 14 residues. Trimming took 4 bases from V and 7 from J, leaving 15 bases between them. The germline V gene encodes CDR1 SGHRS and CDR2 YFSETQ. For the CDR3, the DNA is TGCGCCAGCAGCCAGAGGGGGTCCGGAAATGAGCAGTTCTTC. The encoded protein is CASSQRGSGNEQFF.

The rearrangement uses TRBV7-8 and TRBJ1-2; TRBD1 matches at 7 bases. CDR1 and CDR2 from the germline V gene are SGHVS and FQNEAQ. The CDR3 covers 13 residues. Trimming cost V 5 bases and J 4 bases; bases outside gene matches: 4. CDR3 nucleotides: TGTGCCAGCAGCGTGACAGGGTCCTATGGCTACACCTTC. As protein: CASSVTGSYGYTF.